One sample yielded the 21 T cell receptor beta chains listed below, sequenced in a study of kidney transplant recipient with SARS-CoV-2 infection (dated by TCRdb to the early 2020s). Sequenced using an Illumina MiSeq. TCRdb reanalyzed the raw reads on its own, using fastp at Q25 for trimming and MiXCR for clone calling, and kept in-frame beta chains. A single entry per CDR3 protein holds the most common genes and DNA from its merged rows. For this sample the table gives under 300,000 distinct CDR3 sequences, of which less than 35% were detected only once. The ten biggest clones cover less than 8.5% of the sample. The time point tag for this specimen amounts to: pre-pandemic baseline sample and day 111 after first positive SARS-CoV-2 test. Material: a blood sample, obtained at baseline and around day 120 from a kidney transplant recipient. These TCRs come from a male patient between 25 and 40 years old who had COVID-19 and was a kidney transplant recipient. Because of the transplant, the T cells may be the graft donor's rather than the patient's own.

The sample holds many counts of this clonotype. The CDR3 DNA reads TGTGCCAGCAGTGAAAAAAGGGGAGGGGGCTACACCTTC. Protein product: CASSEKRGGGYTF. V usage is TRBV6-1 and J usage is TRBJ1-2, with D maybe TRBD1 (5 bases). Germline CDR1 reads MNHNS; CDR2 reads SASEGT. The CDR3 extends over 13 amino acids. With 2 bases removed from V and 8 bases from J, the gap between germline ends came to 12 bases.

In this sample, this clonotype turned up many times. The V and J genes are TRBV5-1 and TRBJ2-7; TRBD2 matches at 9 bases. The CDR3 sequence is 15 residues long. V lost 4 bases, J lost 2 bases, and 7 bases stayed unmatched. Germline values: CDR1 SGHRS, CDR2 YFSETQ. This CDR3 is CASSPRVAGAYEQYF. In DNA, the CDR3 is TGCGCCAGCAGCCCCCGGGTAGCGGGGGCCTACGAGCAGTACTTC.

This clonotype turned up a few times. The chain recombines TRBV5-1 with TRBJ2-5; no definite D call. This CDR3 contains 13 residues. The germline gives CDR1 SGHRS, CDR2 YFSETQ. V was clipped by 4 bases and J by 5 bases, with 12 bases between them. The CDR3 reads CASSPLGRETQYF. In nucleotides, the CDR3 is TGCGCCAGCAGCCCTCTAGGGCGGGAGACCCAGTACTTC.

This clonotype was detected many times. V gene TRBV18 combines with J gene TRBJ2-7, with D hard to call. CDR3 length: 14 amino acids. The germline CDR1 and CDR2 sequences are KGHSH and LQKENI. V was pared by 3 bases and J by 5 bases, with 14 bases between. For the CDR3, the DNA is TGTGCCAGCTCACCGGGCCTCCTCTGGAACGAGCAGTACTTC. This codes for CASSPGLLWNEQYF.

For this clonotype: One base away lies a much larger clone, so this may be a sequencing read error. The chain combines TRBV6-1 with TRBJ1-2, with D hard to call. V was trimmed by 5 bases and J by 4 bases, leaving 23 bases between them. The CDR3 is 17 residues long. Germline lookup yields CDR1 MNHNS and CDR2 SASEGT. In DNA, the CDR3 is TGTGCCAGCAGTCGGTGTCGCTCTATGCGAATGACCTATGGCTACACCTTC. As protein: CASSRCRSMRMTYGYTF.

This clonotype has at least ten counts. The rearrangement joins TRBV2 to TRBJ2-1; D call uncertain. Looked up from germline, CDR1 is SNHLY and CDR2 is FYNNEI. The CDR3 contains 16 residues. V was pared by 3 bases and J by 0 bases, with 12 bases between. The CDR3 loop is CASSEATPSSYNEQFF. DNA for the CDR3: TGTGCCAGCAGTGAGGCCACCCCAAGCTCCTACAATGAGCAGTTCTTC.

Of note for this clonotype: This sequence may be a read error, since a much larger clone differs from it by one base. This sequence joins TRBV4-3 and TRBJ1-6, with a tentative D call TRBD1 (6 bases). CDR1 is LGHNA, CDR2 YSLEER, per germline. The V and J ends lost 0 bases and 9 bases respectively, with 21 bases between them. The CDR3 runs 18 residues. CDR3 protein: CASSQDTIQGEDGSPLHF. The CDR3, as DNA: TGCGCCAGCAGCCAAGACACAATACAGGGAGAGGACGGTTCACCCCTCCACTTT.

The chain is built from TRBV6-2 or TRBV6-3 and TRBJ1-1, with D possibly matching TRBD1 (6 bases). TRBJ1-6 matches the DNA end more closely, so the J call is doubtful. The CDR3 loop spans 18 amino acids. From germline, CDR1 is MNHEY and CDR2 SVGEGT. CDR3 nucleotides: TGTGCCAGCAGTTACACCCGGACAGATGGACTTTGTACTTCACCCCTCCACTTT. Translating gives CASSYTRTDGLCTSPLHF.

Comments on this clonotype: It may be a read error: a sequence one base away is much more abundant. The chain joins TRBV7-2 to TRBJ1-5; tentatively, D is TRBD1 (5 bases). CDR3 length: 16 residues. CDR1 is SGHTA, CDR2 FQGNSA, per germline. The CDR3 reads CASSLGGGVSIQPQHF. The CDR3, as DNA: TGTGCCAGCAGCTTAGGGGGAGGGGTAAGCATTCAGCCCCAGCATTTT. The entire variable domain, with the rest obtained from reference TRBV7-2 and TRBJ1-5, is as follows: GAGVSQSPSNKVTEKGKDVELRCDPISGHTALYWYRQSLGQGLEFLIYFQGNSAPDKSGLPSDRFSAERTGGSVSTLTIQRTQQEDSAVYLCASSLGGGVSIQPQHFGDGTRLSIL.

This clonotype has a count of ten or more. The chain is built from TRBV5-5 and TRBJ1-4, with a tentative D call TRBD1 (6 bases). The length of the CDR3 is 12 residues. The V end was cut by 2 bases, the J end by 8 bases, with 7 bases between. In germline, CDR1 is SGHKS, CDR2 YYEKEE (reference sequence). Written as DNA, the CDR3 is TGTGCCAGCAGCTTCCAGGGGGAAAAACTGTTTTTT. It specifies CASSFQGEKLFF.

This clonotype was observed at least ten times. The rearrangement uses TRBV25-1 and TRBJ1-2; D not certain. The ends were cut back, 4 bases at V and 4 bases at J, with 22 bases in the middle. The CDR3 extends over 17 amino acids. From germline, CDR1 is MGHDK and CDR2 SYGVNS. This CDR3 reads CASSAKVELGKTYGYTF. The CDR3 nucleotides are TGTGCCAGCAGTGCAAAAGTAGAACTGGGAAAGACCTATGGCTACACCTTC.

This clonotype has only a few counts. J is TRBJ2-1 and V is TRBV4-2; 8 bases are shared with TRBD2. The junction had 4 bases not matched to a gene; V was cut back by 0 bases and J by 6 bases. The CDR3 totals 15 residues. Per germline, CDR1 LGHNA and CDR2 YNFKEQ. The CDR3 loop is CASSQDGGGSNEQFF. CDR3 nucleotides: TGTGCCAGCAGCCAAGACGGGGGGGGAAGCAATGAGCAGTTCTTC.

Notes on this clonotype: Being one base from a much bigger clone, this may be a read error. V and J are TRBV20-1 and TRBJ2-3; TRBD2 matches at 8 bases. Trimming removed 8 bases from V and 1 base from J; junction bases left unmatched: 5. Germline CDR1 DFQATT, CDR2 SNEGSKA (reference sequence). CDR3 size: 13 residues. The CDR3: CSPNSGGTDTQYF. The CDR3 coding sequence is TGCAGTCCAAATAGCGGGGGCACAGATACGCAGTATTTT.

This clonotype has a count of ten or more. This sequence joins TRBV12-3 or TRBV12-4 and TRBJ2-1; TRBD2 agrees at 7 bases. V lost 6 bases and J lost 8; bases outside the gene matches: 10. The CDR3 runs 14 residues. The CDR3 DNA sequence: TGTGCCAGCAGCCCTAGCGGACGAGCCGATGAGCAGTTCTTC. Translation gives CASSPSGRADEQFF.

The CDR3 loop is CASSVPPYNEQFF. DNA of the CDR3: TGTGCCAGCAGCGTACCCCCTTACAATGAGCAGTTCTTC. The V call is TRBV9, the J call TRBJ2-1; D unresolved. This CDR3 region has 13 residues. V was trimmed by 1 base and J by 4 bases, leaving 6 bases between them. Germline values: CDR1 SGDLS, CDR2 YYNGEE.

A word on this clonotype: This may be a read error, as it is one base from a much larger clone. The rearrangement uses TRBV3-2 and TRBJ2-4; the table names TRBD1, a call not compared with the DNA. The J call may be wrong; the DNA end is better matched by TRBJ2-7. TRBV3-2 is termed a pseudogene. This CDR3 region has 15 residues. CDR3 coding DNA: TGTGCCAGCAGCCAAGATCGGGGCTCGCGGGGCGAGCAGTACTTC. The encoded protein is CASSQDRGSRGEQYF.

This clonotype was detected ten times or more. V and J are TRBV3-1 and TRBJ1-3; tentative D call: TRBD1 (5 bases). Germline CDR1 LGHDT, CDR2 YNNKEL (reference sequence). The V and J ends lost 6 bases and 0 bases respectively, with 9 bases between them. The CDR3 extends over 14 amino acids. The CDR3 DNA follows: TGTGCCAGCAGACTCAGGGTCTCTGGAAACACCATATATTTT. Translation: CASRLRVSGNTIYF.

This clonotype was seen a single time. This could be a read error, since a much larger clone is one nucleotide away. No DNA is shown, since the ends of the CDR3 on it are uncertain; the CDR3 is the one TCRdb lists. The rearrangement joins TRBV5-4 to TRBJ1-2; the table calls TRBD1, which could not be checked here. With termini counted, the CDR3 has 13 amino acids. Germline V lookup: CDR1 SGHNT, CDR2 YYREEE (reference sequence). The CDR3 loop is CATLEDRNYGCTF.

This chain joins TRBV3-1 and TRBJ1-1; D call uncertain. V dropped 3 bases and J dropped 4 bases, with 21 bases sitting between them. The CDR3 is 17 amino acids. Germline loops: CDR1 LGHDT, CDR2 YNNKEL (reference sequence). The CDR3 loop is CASSHPYPIPIRTEAFF. CDR3 in DNA: TGTGCCAGCAGCCACCCGTATCCCATTCCAATTCGCACTGAAGCTTTCTTT.

The rearrangement links TRBV4-1 to TRBJ1-1, with D maybe TRBD1 (6 bases). Trimming left V 5 bases short and J 4 bases short, with 23 bases between. The CDR3 is 17 residues long. The germline CDR1 and CDR2 sequences are MGHRA and YSYEKL. CDR3 protein: CASSSLPPGGPGTEAFF. The CDR3 DNA sequence: TGCGCCAGCAGCTCCCTTCCCCCGGGGGGGCCGGGCACTGAAGCTTTCTTT.

This clonotype came up many times. The chain has TRBV7-9 and TRBJ1-2; D gene ambiguous. CDR1 and CDR2 from the germline V gene are SEHNR and FQNEAQ (reference sequence). V lost 7 bases to trimming and J lost 4 bases, with 16 bases between them. The CDR3 runs 14 residues. The CDR3 spells CASTRVDRGYGYTF. The CDR3 nucleotides read TGTGCCAGCACCCGGGTGGATCGTGGCTATGGCTACACCTTC.